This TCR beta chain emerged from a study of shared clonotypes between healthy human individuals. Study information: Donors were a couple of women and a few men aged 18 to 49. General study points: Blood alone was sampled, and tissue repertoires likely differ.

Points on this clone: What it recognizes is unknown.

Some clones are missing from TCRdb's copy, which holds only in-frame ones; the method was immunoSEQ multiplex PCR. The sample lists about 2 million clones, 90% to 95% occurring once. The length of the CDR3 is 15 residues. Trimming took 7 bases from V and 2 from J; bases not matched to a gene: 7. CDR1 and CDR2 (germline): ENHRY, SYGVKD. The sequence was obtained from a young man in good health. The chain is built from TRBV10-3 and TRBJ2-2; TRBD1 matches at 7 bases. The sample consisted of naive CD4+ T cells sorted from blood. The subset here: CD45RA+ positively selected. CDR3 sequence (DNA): TGTGCCATCAACTCCGGGACAGATAACACCGGGGAGCTGTTTTTT. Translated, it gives CAINSGTDNTGELFF.